These T cell receptor beta chains were read from a single sample in a study of metastatic and nonmetastatic thyroid tumors. Using MiXCR, TCRdb re-called clones from the PCR reads. The top ten hold approximately 8.4% of the sample, which has about 15,000 clones, roughly 24% seen once. The sample was tumor tissue. These receptors were taken from a female donor with papillary thyroid cancer or a benign thyroid nodule (not recorded which). Some clones in this sample may be carry-over from other donors' samples. Both conserved end residues are part of each CDR3. D genes are given only for firm matches.

D gene,J gene,V gene,CDR3 protein
-,TRBJ1-1,TRBV4-1,CASSKGEYTGRSYTEAFF
TRBD1,TRBJ2-7,TRBV27,CASILSRGSYEQYF
-,TRBJ1-2,TRBV29-1,CSVERSWTYGYTF
TRBD1,TRBJ1-2,TRBV12-3/TRBV12-4,CASSAGQGAYGYTF
-,TRBJ1-1,TRBV6-1,CASSEVAEGPNEAFF
TRBD2,TRBJ2-7,TRBV20-1,CSASGAGGYEQYF
-,TRBJ1-1,TRBV6-5,CASSYLQGEAFF
TRBD1,TRBJ1-1,TRBV6-2/TRBV6-3,CASSAQGVNTEAFF
-,TRBJ2-1,TRBV4-1,CASSLRDLPLYNEQFF
TRBD2,TRBJ2-5,TRBV9,CASSGPGLAGDRETQYF
-,TRBJ1-3,TRBV18,CASSPLSGDGGNTIYF
-,TRBJ1-5,TRBV28,CASRPGEYSNQPQHF